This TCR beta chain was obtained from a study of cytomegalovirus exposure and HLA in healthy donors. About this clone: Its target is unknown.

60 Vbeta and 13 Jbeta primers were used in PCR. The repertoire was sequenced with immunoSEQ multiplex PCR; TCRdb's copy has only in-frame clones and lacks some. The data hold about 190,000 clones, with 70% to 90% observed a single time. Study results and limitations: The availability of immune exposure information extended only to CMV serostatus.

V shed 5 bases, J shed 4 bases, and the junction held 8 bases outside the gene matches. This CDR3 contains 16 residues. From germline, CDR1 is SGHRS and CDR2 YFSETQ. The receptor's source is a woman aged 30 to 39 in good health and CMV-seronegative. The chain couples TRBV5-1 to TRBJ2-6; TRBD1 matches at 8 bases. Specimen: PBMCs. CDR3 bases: TGCGCCAGCAGTTCCGTGACAGGGGTAGGGGCCAACGTCCTGACTTTC. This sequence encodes CASSSVTGVGANVLTF.